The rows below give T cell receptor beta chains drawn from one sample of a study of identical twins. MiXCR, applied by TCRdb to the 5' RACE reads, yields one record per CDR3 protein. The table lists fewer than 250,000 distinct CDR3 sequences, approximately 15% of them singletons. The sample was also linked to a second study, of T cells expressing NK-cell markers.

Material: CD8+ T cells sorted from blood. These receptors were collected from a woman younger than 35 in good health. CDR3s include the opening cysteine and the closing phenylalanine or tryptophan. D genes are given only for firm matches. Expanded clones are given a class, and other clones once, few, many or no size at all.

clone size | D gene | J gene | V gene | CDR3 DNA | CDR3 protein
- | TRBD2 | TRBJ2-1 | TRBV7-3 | TGTGCCAGCAGCCAGGTGAGCGGGGAGGACAATGAGCAGTTCTTC | CASSQVSGEDNEQFF
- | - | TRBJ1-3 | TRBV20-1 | TGCAGTGCTAGAGATGGCACCGACTCTGGAAACACCATATATTTT | CSARDGTDSGNTIYF
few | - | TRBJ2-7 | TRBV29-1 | TGCAGCGTTGTAGGCACCACCTACGAGCAGTACTTC | CSVVGTTYEQYF
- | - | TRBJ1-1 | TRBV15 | TGTGCCACCAGAGCGCAGCGGAACACTGAAGCTTTCTTT | CATRAQRNTEAFF
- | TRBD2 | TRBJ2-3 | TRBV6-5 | TGTGCCAGCAGTTACACCAGCGGGAGGGTCTACACAGATACGCAGTATTTT | CASSYTSGRVYTDTQYF
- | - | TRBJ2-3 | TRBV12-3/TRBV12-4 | TGTGCCAGTAACTGGGGAACGAGCACAGATACGCAGTATTTT | CASNWGTSTDTQYF
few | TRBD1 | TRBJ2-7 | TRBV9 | TGTGCCAGCAGCGTAGGGACAGGGGAGCAGTACTTC | CASSVGTGEQYF
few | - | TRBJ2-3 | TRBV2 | TGTGCCAGCAGTGTCGGGAAGATCACAGATACGCAGTATTTT | CASSVGKITDTQYF
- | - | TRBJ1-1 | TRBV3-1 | TGTGCCAGCAGCCAAGTTCTGGGTATGAACACTGAAGCTTTCTTT | CASSQVLGMNTEAFF
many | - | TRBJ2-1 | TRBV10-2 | TGCGCCAGCAGTGAGTCCCTGGGGAGCTCCTACAATGAGCAGTTCTTC | CASSESLGSSYNEQFF
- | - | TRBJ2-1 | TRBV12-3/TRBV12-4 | TGTGCCAGCAGTTCCGCCCCCGGAATTGAGCAGTTCTTC | CASSSAPGIEQFF
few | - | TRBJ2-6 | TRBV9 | TGTGCCAGCAGCGCGGAAGGTTCTGGGGCCAACGTCCTGACTTTC | CASSAEGSGANVLTF
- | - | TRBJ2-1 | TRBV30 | TGTGCCTGCCGTGGAGGTACTACGGGTAGTTACAATGAGCAGTTCTTC | CACRGGTTGSYNEQFF
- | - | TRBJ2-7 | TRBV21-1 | TGTGCCAGCAGGTATCGAGGGTCCGGCCGAGGATACGAGCAGTACTTC | CASRYRGSGRGYEQYF